The clone carrying this T cell receptor (beta chain) was picked up a small number of times. The antigen is unknown. MiXCR was run by TCRdb on the 5' RACE reads, yielding one entry per CDR3 protein. The data show around 40,000 distinct CDR3 sequences, about 6.3% seen once. These data originate in a study of early T cells in non-severe SARS-CoV-2 infection. Study-wide context: Unpaired chains resulted from sequencing bulk RNA of unsorted whole blood. Study-level findings and limits: Matching against VDJdb likely underestimated virus-specific expansions, favoring anti-spike CD8.

V was clipped by 4 bases and J by 0 bases, with 13 bases between them. Per germline, CDR1 SNHLY and CDR2 FYNNEI. The length of the CDR3 is 17 residues. This receptor was identified in an adult who was a healthcare worker with PCR-confirmed SARS-CoV-2 infection or an uninfected control (not recorded which). The chain couples TRBV2 to TRBJ2-6; no firm D call. Sequenced sample: whole blood. CDR3 sequence: CASSGFQIGSGANVLTF. CDR3 DNA sequence: TGTGCCAGCAGTGGTTTTCAGATAGGCTCTGGGGCCAACGTCCTGACTTTC. The full variable domain, in which reference TRBV2 and TRBJ2-6 provide the parts outside the CDR3, is EPEVTQTPSHQVTQMGQEVILRCVPISNHLYFYWYRQILGQKVEFLVSFYNNEISEKSEIFDDQFSVERPDGSNFTLKIRSTKLEDSAMYFCASSGFQIGSGANVLTFGAGSRLTVL.